The rows below give T cell receptor beta chains drawn from one sample of a study of blood T cell repertoires in COVID-19. Some clones are missing from TCRdb's copy, which holds only in-frame ones; the method was immunoSEQ multiplex PCR. The sample lists about 400,000 clones; 89% were seen once. Sequencing was performed on PBMCs or T cells enriched from blood (not recorded which). The origin of the receptors is a woman in her twenties or thirties who had recovered from COVID-19. Each CDR3 is given with its conserved first and last residue. D genes are given only for firm matches. Where a row states a size, it is once, few, many or the class of an expanded clone; other rows omit it.

D	J	size	V	CDR3	DNA
-	TRBJ2-1	-	TRBV12-3/TRBV12-4	CASSQVGEQFF	TGTGCCAGCAGCCAAGTCGGTGAGCAGTTCTTC
-	TRBJ1-3	-	TRBV7-6	CASSSIKGKPGNTIYF	TGTGCCAGCAGTTCGATAAAGGGGAAGCCTGGAAACACCATATATTTT
TRBD1	TRBJ1-1	-	TRBV15	CATSIDRGQAEAFF	TGTGCCACCAGCATAGACAGGGGGCAGGCTGAAGCTTTCTTT
-	TRBJ2-3	-	TRBV3-1/TRBV3-2	CASSQEGVGAGTDTQYF	TGTGCCAGCAGCCAAGAAGGAGTGGGGGCGGGCACAGATACGCAGTATTTT
-	TRBJ1-2	-	TRBV12-3/TRBV12-4	CASSPSTGGYTF	TGTGCCAGCAGTCCGTCAACAGGTGGCTACACCTTC
TRBD1	TRBJ1-2	-	TRBV12-3/TRBV12-4	CASSPGGYGYTF	TGTGCCAGCAGTCCAGGGGGGTATGGCTACACCTTC
-	TRBJ1-1	-	TRBV19	CASSFIGSTEAFF	TGTGCCAGTAGCTTTATCGGTAGCACTGAAGCTTTCTTT
-	TRBJ2-3	-	TRBV11-3	CASSASLATGTDTQYF	TGTGCCAGCAGTGCCTCATTAGCGACTGGCACAGATACGCAGTATTTT
-	TRBJ1-1	-	TRBV28	CASSQGWAFF	TGTGCCAGCAGCCAGGGTTGGGCTTTCTTT
-	TRBJ1-1	-	TRBV7-8	CASNPVGGGWGTEAFF	TGTGCCAGCAACCCCGTTGGGGGGGGTTGGGGCACTGAAGCTTTCTTT
TRBD1	TRBJ1-5	-	TRBV25-1	CASPYGNGTGLHQPQHF	TGTGCCAGCCCCTATGGGAACGGGACAGGACTCCATCAGCCCCAGCATTTT
TRBD2	TRBJ2-7	-	TRBV4-1	CASSQGPGTSVGYEQYF	TGCGCCAGCAGCCAAGGCCCCGGGACTAGCGTCGGCTACGAGCAGTACTTC
TRBD1	TRBJ1-1	-	TRBV2	CASNTQGYTEAFF	TGTGCCAGCAATACACAGGGGTACACTGAAGCTTTCTTT
TRBD2	TRBJ2-4	-	TRBV4-1	CASSHAPGLAGGRVAKNIQYF	TGCGCCAGCAGCCACGCACCGGGACTAGCGGGGGGGCGGGTAGCCAAAAACATTCAGTACTTC
TRBD2	TRBJ2-1	-	TRBV30	CAWSFGGRSNEQFF	TGTGCCTGGAGCTTTGGCGGGAGATCCAATGAGCAGTTCTTC
-	TRBJ1-4	once	TRBV18	CASSPDSQEKLFF	TGTGCCAGCTCACCTGACAGCCAGGAAAAACTGTTTTTT
TRBD1	TRBJ1-2	-	TRBV10-3	CAINRQGLNYGYTF	TGTGCCATCAACCGACAGGGCCTAAACTATGGCTACACCTTC
-	TRBJ2-1	-	TRBV28	CASSRDSALFYNEQFF	TGTGCCAGCAGTCGGGACTCCGCACTCTTCTACAATGAGCAGTTCTTC
-	TRBJ2-7	-	TRBV30	CAWFPGQNPYEQYF	TGTGCCTGGTTTCCGGGACAAAATCCCTACGAGCAGTACTTC
-	TRBJ2-4	-	TRBV28	CASSLLGRDKNIQYF	TGTGCCAGCAGTTTATTAGGCAGGGACAAAAACATTCAGTACTTC
TRBD2	TRBJ2-1	-	TRBV28	CASRGDPTYNEQFF	TGTGCCTCGCGGGGGGACCCCACCTACAATGAGCAGTTCTTC
TRBD1	TRBJ2-7	-	TRBV30	CAWSHRDRGFHEQYF	TGTGCCTGGAGTCACCGGGACAGGGGATTCCACGAGCAGTACTTC
-	TRBJ1-1	-	TRBV7-3	CASSPSGMTEAFF	TGTGCCAGCAGCCCAAGCGGGATGACTGAAGCTTTCTTT
-	TRBJ2-7	-	TRBV10-2	CASSEFRSEQYF	TGCGCCAGCAGTGAGTTCAGGTCTGAGCAGTACTTC